These 32 T cell receptor beta chains share one sample of origin, sequenced in a study of blood T cell repertoires in COVID-19. Measured with immunoSEQ multiplex PCR; TCRdb has only the in-frame clones, and not every one. The top ten hold 16% of the sample, which has over 85,000 clones, roughly four fifths seen once. The sequenced sample was peripheral blood. These receptors all stem from a woman aged 55-69 years with acute or convalescent COVID-19.

The chain combines TRBV4-1 with TRBJ1-4; D remains ambiguous. The CDR3 is 15 residues long. The germline V and J ends were trimmed by 0 bases and 4 bases, with 9 bases remaining between them. Germline assignment: CDR1 MGHRA and CDR2 YSYEKL. CDR3 residues: CASSQDGLDNEKLFF. The CDR3 region has the DNA TGCGCCAGCAGCCAAGATGGACTGGATAATGAAAAACTGTTTTTT.

V usage is TRBV3-1 (or the pseudogene TRBV3-2) and J usage is TRBJ2-7, with TRBD2 matching 8 bases. The CDR3 totals 15 residues. The germline CDR1 and CDR2 sequences are LGHDT and YNNKEL (reference sequence). The junction had 4 bases not matched to a gene; V was cut back by 2 bases and J by 1 base. CDR3 sequence: CASSQPGGRSYEQYF. CDR3 in DNA: TGTGCCAGCAGCCAACCGGGGGGGCGTTCCTACGAGCAGTACTTC.

The chain recombines TRBV6-5 with TRBJ1-2; weak D call: TRBD1 (6 bases). The CDR3 has 14 amino acids. Trimming left V 7 bases short and J 8 bases short, with 20 bases between. Germline V CDR1 and CDR2: MNHEY, SVGAGI. This CDR3 is CASTREGGASGYTF. For the CDR3, the DNA is TGTGCCAGCACCAGGGAGGGGGGTGCCAGCGGCTACACCTTC.

This chain links TRBV11-3 with TRBJ1-2, with 7 bases lining up with TRBD1. V trimming: 3 bases; J trimming: 5 bases; junction bases outside the gene matches: 6. The CDR3 is 14 residues long. Germline V gene lookup returns CDR1 SGHNT and CDR2 YENEEA. CDR3 amino acids: CASSLRGGGYGYTF. The CDR3 nucleotides read TGTGCCAGCAGCTTGAGAGGGGGCGGATATGGCTACACCTTC.

V and J are TRBV15 and TRBJ2-1; 9 bases fit TRBD1. Germline CDR1 reads LNHNV; CDR2 reads YYDKDF (reference sequence). The CDR3 is 17 amino acids. V shed 0 bases and J 3 bases; nucleotides not matched to a gene: 6. The CDR3 DNA follows: TGTGCCACCAGCAGAGATCGGGGGACAGGGTTCTACAATGAGCAGTTCTTC. Translation: CATSRDRGTGFYNEQFF. The full variable domain, completed using reference TRBV15 and TRBJ2-1, is DAMVIQNPRYQVTQFGKPVTLSCSQTLNHNVMYWYQQKSSQAPKLLFHYYDKDFNNEADTPDNFQSRRPNTSFCFLDIRSPGLGDTAMYLCATSRDRGTGFYNEQFFGPGTRLTVL.

V and J are TRBV6-2 or TRBV6-3 and TRBJ2-5, with D perhaps TRBD1 (6 bases). Trimming pared 4 bases from V and 5 bases from J, leaving 8 bases between. The CDR3 length is 12 residues. Germline V gene sequence: CDR1 MNHEY, CDR2 SVGEGT. CDR3 loop: CASSWGLETQYF. As DNA, the CDR3 is TGTGCCAGCAGTTGGGGGCTGGAGACCCAGTACTTC.

This clone was detected only a few times. The chain uses TRBV7-2 and TRBJ2-2; TRBD1 agrees at 10 bases. Germline V CDR1 and CDR2: SGHTA, FQGNSA. The CDR3 consists of 14 residues. With 5 bases clipped from V and 10 bases from J, the junction kept 7 bases outside the gene matches. The CDR3 reads CASSPSTGGVELFF. The DNA for the CDR3 is TGTGCCAGCAGCCCATCGACAGGGGGCGTGGAGCTGTTTTTT.

The CDR3 DNA follows: TGTGCCAGCAGCAAGGAGGGTTTCTACGAGCAGTACTTC. Protein sequence: CASSKEGFYEQYF. V and J are TRBV5-4 and TRBJ2-7, with D perhaps matching TRBD2 (6 bases). CDR1 SGHNT and CDR2 YYREEE come from the germline V gene (reference sequence). V lost 4 bases, J lost 3 bases, and 11 bases lay in between. CDR3 length: 13 residues.

This rearrangement joins TRBV6-5 to TRBJ2-3, with a tentative D call TRBD2 (5 bases). V gave up 2 bases and J gave up 3 bases, with 6 bases separating them. There are 13 residues in the CDR3. Germline V CDR1 and CDR2: MNHEY, SVGAGI. The chain's CDR3 is CASSYGRTDTQYF. The CDR3 DNA sequence: TGTGCCAGCAGTTACGGGAGAACAGATACGCAGTATTTT.

Comments on this clone: The same CDR3 can be traced to other DNA sequences in this sample. The chain couples TRBV5-1 to TRBJ2-3; TRBD1 aligns across 7 bases. The CDR3 is 15 residues long. The germline V gene encodes CDR1 SGHRS and CDR2 YFSETQ. V lost 0 bases and J lost 1; bases outside the gene matches: 2. The CDR3 DNA reads TGCGCCAGCAGCTTGGCCACAGGGGGCACAGATACGCAGTATTTT. It specifies CASSLATGGTDTQYF.

The chain is built from TRBV4-2 and TRBJ2-6, with D possibly TRBD2 on 5 matching bases. CDR3 length: 19 residues. V lost 4 bases and J lost 0, with 19 bases in between. Germline V gene sequence: CDR1 LGHNA, CDR2 YNFKEQ. CDR3 amino acids: CASSPTGGRRLSGANVLTF. The CDR3 bases are TGTGCCAGCAGCCCCACGGGCGGACGGAGGCTCTCTGGGGCCAACGTCCTGACTTTC.

This clone was observed once. The chain employs TRBV5-1 and TRBJ1-2; D ambiguous. The V gene lost 4 bases and the J gene lost 3 bases, with 10 bases spanning the gap. Germline CDR1 is SGHRS and CDR2 is YFSETQ. This CDR3 is built from 13 residues. CDR3 sequence reads: CASSRRGDYGYTF. The DNA of the CDR3 is TGCGCCAGCAGCCGGCGGGGAGACTATGGCTACACCTTC.

Points on this clone: The same CDR3 can be traced to other DNA sequences in this sample. V gene TRBV9 combines with J gene TRBJ2-5; unclear D gene. The V and J ends lost 0 bases and 2 bases respectively, with 5 bases between them. The germline V gene has CDR1 SGDLS and CDR2 YYNGEE. The CDR3 runs to 13 residues. Here the CDR3 DNA reads TGTGCCAGCAGCGTAGGACTGCAAGAGACCCAGTACTTC. This encodes CASSVGLQETQYF.

The genes are TRBV24-1 and TRBJ2-3; D is perhaps TRBD2 (5 bases). The CDR3 length is 13 residues. CDR1 is KGHDR, CDR2 SFDVKD, per germline. V dropped 0 bases and J dropped 5 bases, with 5 bases sitting between them. CDR3 amino acids: CATSDLGGDTQYF. The CDR3 region has the DNA TGTGCCACCAGTGATTTGGGAGGAGATACGCAGTATTTT.

The chain couples TRBV5-1 to TRBJ2-5, with a possible D match to TRBD1 (7 bases). Germline assignment: CDR1 SGHRS and CDR2 YFSETQ. This CDR3 is built from 15 residues. Trimming took off 0 bases at V and 9 bases at J, with 18 bases between the two ends. The CDR3 sequence: CASSLALGRGEAQYF. The CDR3 DNA reads TGCGCCAGCAGCTTGGCCCTCGGCAGGGGGGAGGCCCAGTACTTC.

This clone was detected only once. J is TRBJ2-2 and V is TRBV3-1 (or the pseudogene TRBV3-2); 9 positions agree with TRBD1. V shed 3 bases and J 3 bases; nucleotides not matched to a gene: 8. Germline CDR1 and CDR2: LGHDT and YNNKEL (reference sequence). The CDR3 extends over 17 amino acids. CDR3 sequence: CASSHRGTGSDTGELFF. CDR3 nucleotide sequence: TGTGCCAGCAGCCACCGAGGGACAGGGTCGGACACCGGGGAGCTGTTTTTT.

The chain recombines TRBV6-5 with TRBJ2-5; 7 bases line up with TRBD1. Germline CDR1 is MNHEY and CDR2 is SVGAGI. The ends lost 4 bases at V and 4 bases at J; junction bases unmatched: 6. This CDR3 is 14 amino acids long. This chain's CDR3 is CASSFNRGLETQYF. The DNA for the CDR3 is TGTGCCAGCAGTTTTAACAGGGGCTTAGAGACCCAGTACTTC.

The V and J genes are TRBV4-2 and TRBJ2-7, with TRBD2 matching over 15 bases. V lost 0 bases and J lost 7; bases outside the gene matches: 4. CDR1 LGHNA and CDR2 YNFKEQ come from the germline V gene. The CDR3 runs 16 residues. CDR3 residues: CASSQDLGLAGGEQYF. The CDR3 nucleotides are TGTGCCAGCAGCCAAGATTTAGGACTAGCGGGAGGGGAGCAGTACTTC.

V usage is TRBV10-1 and J usage is TRBJ2-3; 12 bases match TRBD1. The CDR3 contains 16 residues. Germline-derived CDR1 and CDR2 are WNHNN and SYGVQD (reference sequence). V shed 7 bases and J 4 bases; nucleotides not matched to a gene: 9. CDR3 DNA: TGCGCCAGCACTAAAAACCGGGACAGGGGGCCAGATACGCAGTATTTT. Translation gives CASTKNRDRGPDTQYF.

The V call is TRBV30, the J call TRBJ2-3; TRBD1 agrees at 12 bases. Germline V lookup: CDR1 GTSNPN, CDR2 SVGIG (reference sequence). Trimming took 4 bases from V and 5 from J; bases not matched to a gene: 7. The CDR3 spans 15 residues. CDR3 residues: CAWNLGTGGRDTQYF. The CDR3 nucleotides read TGTGCCTGGAATCTCGGGACAGGGGGCAGAGATACGCAGTATTTT. Filled out from reference TRBV30 and TRBJ2-3, the complete variable domain reads SQTIHQWPATLVQPVGSPLSLECTVEGTSNPNLYWYRQAAGRGLQLLFYSVGIGQISSEVPQNLSASRPQDRQFILSSKKLLLSDSGFYLCAWNLGTGGRDTQYFGPGTRLTVL.

The chain is built from TRBV5-1 and TRBJ1-1; unclear D gene. Germline V CDR1 and CDR2: SGHRS, YFSETQ. With 4 bases removed from V and 4 bases from J, the gap between germline ends came to 17 bases. The CDR3 has 15 amino acids. CDR3 protein: CASSELGRGGTEAFF. The CDR3 bases are TGCGCCAGCAGCGAATTGGGTCGGGGAGGCACTGAAGCTTTCTTT.

This clone was recorded a few times. The chain is built from TRBV28 and TRBJ1-1; a weak D match, TRBD1 (5 bases). There are 15 residues in the CDR3. The germline V and J ends were trimmed by 7 bases and 1 base, with 16 bases remaining between them. CDR1 is MDHEN, CDR2 SYDVKM, per germline. This CDR3 reads CASTKRRGRNTEAFF. The DNA for the CDR3 is TGTGCCAGCACTAAGCGGAGGGGCCGGAACACTGAAGCTTTCTTT. Full variable domain (rest looked up from reference TRBV28 and TRBJ1-1): DVKVTQSSRYLVKRTGEKVFLECVQDMDHENMFWYRQDPGLGLRLIYFSYDVKMKEKGDIPEGYSVSREKKERFSLILESASTNQTSMYLCASTKRRGRNTEAFFGQGTRLTVV.

The chain links TRBV6-5 to TRBJ2-1; tentative D call: TRBD2 (7 bases). The germline CDR1 and CDR2 sequences are MNHEY and SVGAGI. The CDR3 is made up of 13 amino acids. V was shortened by 5 bases and J by 6 bases, with 11 bases between the two germline ends. The CDR3 sequence is CASSRGGPNEQFF. The CDR3 DNA sequence: TGTGCCAGCAGTAGGGGGGGCCCCAATGAGCAGTTCTTC.

This chain links TRBV2 with TRBJ1-2, with 11 bases matching TRBD1. The germline V gene encodes CDR1 SNHLY and CDR2 FYNNEI. J was trimmed by 5 bases and V by 8 bases; bases with no gene match: 1. This CDR3 comprises 12 residues. The CDR3 loop is CASGQGAYGYTF. The CDR3 DNA follows: TGTGCCAGCGGACAGGGGGCATATGGCTACACCTTC.

This clone has a single count. This rearrangement joins TRBV5-5 to TRBJ2-3; D not resolved. Trimming pared 0 bases from V and 6 bases from J, leaving 14 bases between. Germline CDR1 SGHKS, CDR2 YYEKEE (reference sequence). There are 15 residues in the CDR3. This CDR3 is CASSLEVADFDTQYF. The CDR3 coding sequence is TGTGCCAGCAGCTTGGAAGTTGCAGATTTCGATACGCAGTATTTT.

This clone has more than one count but fewer than ten. The chain couples TRBV1 to TRBJ1-1; the DNA was not compared with TRBD1, the D call given in the table. TRBV1 is recorded as a pseudogene. This CDR3 is 13 amino acids long. The CDR3 region has the DNA TGCACCAGCAGCGCCCGACAGGGGTTACGGGCTTTCTTT. Protein sequence: CTSSARQGLRAFF.

This chain links TRBV27 with TRBJ1-2; 8 nucleotides align to TRBD1. Per the germline V gene, CDR1 is MNHEY and CDR2 is SMNVEV (reference sequence). V lost 5 bases and J lost 7; bases outside the gene matches: 18. The CDR3 covers 17 residues. The CDR3 spells CASSERHPDRAVRGYTF. The CDR3 DNA sequence: TGTGCCAGCAGTGAGCGACACCCGGACAGGGCGGTTCGTGGCTACACCTTC.

Here the CDR3 DNA reads TGTGCCAGCAGCTTAGAAGGCGGGGGGGTTTCCTACAATGAGCAGTTCTTC. Its translation: CASSLEGGGVSYNEQFF. The V and J genes are TRBV11-3 and TRBJ2-1, with 9 positions matching TRBD2. CDR3 length: 17 amino acids. Germline assignment: CDR1 SGHNT and CDR2 YENEEA. V dropped 0 bases and J dropped 1; count of bases not matched to a gene: 4.

The CDR3 loop is CASSTRQGDYEQYF. The CDR3 DNA reads TGTGCCAGCAGTACCCGACAGGGAGACTACGAGCAGTACTTC. The rearrangement joins TRBV5-4 to TRBJ2-7; 7 nucleotides match TRBD1. The germline CDR1 and CDR2 sequences are SGHNT and YYREEE (reference sequence). The CDR3 consists of 14 residues. Trimming removed 5 bases from V and 3 bases from J; junction bases left unmatched: 8. The full variable domain, in which reference TRBV5-4 and TRBJ2-7 provide the parts outside the CDR3, is ETGVTQSPTHLIKTRGQQVTLRCSSQSGHNTVSWYQQALGQGPQFIFQYYREEENGRGNFPPRFSGLQFPNYSSELNVNALELDDSALYLCASSTRQGDYEQYFGPGTRLTVT.

V is TRBV5-1 and J is TRBJ2-3; unclear D gene. Germline lookup yields CDR1 SGHRS and CDR2 YFSETQ. Trimming left V 3 bases short and J 1 base short, with 12 bases between. This CDR3 is built from 15 residues. CDR3 protein: CASSSPDGRTDTQYF. The CDR3 DNA reads as TGCGCCAGCAGCTCCCCCGATGGGCGCACAGATACGCAGTATTTT.

The V call is TRBV30, the J call TRBJ1-6, with 7 nucleotides matching TRBD1. CDR1 is GTSNPN, CDR2 SVGIG, per germline (reference sequence). This CDR3 region has 13 residues. Trimming took 7 bases from V and 4 from J; bases not matched to a gene: 4. The CDR3 region has the DNA TGTGCCTTTACAGGGGATTATAATTCACCCCTCCACTTT. Translation: CAFTGDYNSPLHF.

This clone was detected only once. The genes are TRBV5-1 and TRBJ1-1; D is possibly TRBD1 (6 bases). The ends were cut back, 4 bases at V and 1 base at J, with 8 bases in the middle. Looked up from germline, CDR1 is SGHRS and CDR2 is YFSETQ. This CDR3 has 13 amino acids. CDR3: CASSPQGNTEAFF. CDR3 DNA sequence: TGCGCCAGCAGCCCACAGGGGAACACTGAAGCTTTCTTT.